The 13 T cell receptor beta chains below were found in one sample sequenced in a study of shared clonotypes between healthy human individuals. Assay: immunoSEQ multiplex PCR; the TCRdb copy retains only in-frame clones and omits some. The data contain about 2.1 million clones, just under 95% of them singletons. Terminally differentiated effector memory CD45RA+ cells were excluded from the naive CD8 cells, which were CD45RO-negative and positively selected for CCR7. Sequencing was performed on naive CD8+ T cells from PBMCs. The origin of the receptors is a man aged 18 to 30 in good health. Some clones in this sample may be carry-over from other donors' samples.

The chain carries TRBV27 and TRBJ2-1; D is unclear. Germline loops: CDR1 MNHEY, CDR2 SMNVEV (reference sequence). The CDR3 is 14 amino acids. With 5 bases removed from V and 2 bases from J, the gap between germline ends came to 10 bases. CDR3 sequence (DNA): TGTGCCAGCAGTACTCGACCCCCCTACAATGAGCAGTTCTTC. Protein product: CASSTRPPYNEQFF.

The gene calls are TRBV5-5 and TRBJ2-7; possibly TRBD2 for D (5 bases). This CDR3 is 15 amino acids long. Between the trimmed V and J ends, which lost 4 bases and 6 bases, there was a span of 20 bases. Germline-derived CDR1 and CDR2 are SGHKS and YYEKEE (reference sequence). CDR3 region: CASSPEDFLGFEQYF. The CDR3 coding sequence is TGTGCCAGCAGCCCGGAGGACTTTCTCGGGTTCGAGCAGTACTTC.

The V call is TRBV11-2, the J call TRBJ2-1; tentatively, D is TRBD2 (5 bases). Trimming removed 1 base at V and 4 bases at J, with 11 bases between. Germline V gene sequence: CDR1 SGHAT, CDR2 FQNNGV. The CDR3 extends over 15 amino acids. CDR3: CASSLGTGIYNEQFF. CDR3 DNA: TGTGCCAGCAGCTTAGGGACCGGGATTTACAATGAGCAGTTCTTC. The full variable domain, its missing parts supplied by reference TRBV11-2 and TRBJ2-1, is EAGVAQSPRYKIIEKRQSVAFWCNPISGHATLYWYQQILGQGPKLLIQFQNNGVVDDSQLPKDRFSAERLKGVDSTLKIQPAKLEDSAVYLCASSLGTGIYNEQFFGPGTRLTVL.

The V gene is TRBV28, the J gene TRBJ2-5; the D gene could be TRBD1 or TRBD2 (5 bases each). The last part of the DNA fits TRBJ2-7 better; the J call may be wrong. This CDR3 region has 15 residues. The germline CDR1 and CDR2 sequences are MDHEN and SYDVKM. For the CDR3, the DNA is TGTGCCAGCAGTCCCCCCGGGACCTACACCTACGAGCAGTACTTC. Its translation: CASSPPGTYTYEQYF.

Concerning this clone itself: The sample has other DNA sequences that encode this CDR3 too. The DNA for the CDR3 is TGTGCCAGCAGCGGGACTAGCGGGAGGAATGAGCAGTTCTTC. Encoded protein: CASSGTSGRNEQFF. The rearrangement joins TRBV2 to TRBJ2-1, with 15 bases lining up with TRBD2. Per the germline V gene, CDR1 is SNHLY and CDR2 is FYNNEI. There are 14 residues in the CDR3. J was trimmed by 7 bases and V by 6 bases; bases with no gene match: 1.

The sample holds a few counts of this clone. This sequence joins TRBV9 and TRBJ1-1; D not resolved. V gave up 1 base and J gave up 3 bases, with 10 bases separating them. CDR3 length: 14 amino acids. Germline lookup yields CDR1 SGDLS and CDR2 YYNGEE. The CDR3 DNA reads TGTGCCAGCAGCGTATTAAGGCGCGACACTGAAGCTTTCTTT. Translation: CASSVLRRDTEAFF.

V usage is TRBV29-1 and J usage is TRBJ1-3, with TRBD1 as a possible D gene (5 bases). V was pared by 7 bases and J by 3 bases, with 7 bases between. Looked up from germline, CDR1 is SQVTM and CDR2 is ANQGSEA. CDR3 length equals 11 residues. CDR3 DNA sequence: TGCAGCGGGGGGGGTGGAAACACCATATATTTT. Its protein is CSGGGGNTIYF.

This sequence joins TRBV5-6 and TRBJ1-2; a possible D gene is TRBD1 (5 bases). The CDR3 extends over 14 amino acids. Germline-derived CDR1 and CDR2 are SGHDT and YYEEEE. Trimming stripped 2 bases from V and 4 bases from J, with 12 bases between. CDR3 DNA sequence: TGTGCCAGCAGCTTCGGGACCAACCCCTATGGCTACACCTTC. Translating it yields CASSFGTNPYGYTF.

The genes are TRBV27 and TRBJ1-1; the D is unclear. Germline V gene data show CDR1 as MNHEY and CDR2 as SMNVEV (reference sequence). The CDR3 has 13 residues. Deletions cut 3 bases from V and 4 bases from J, with 9 bases between. In nucleotides, the CDR3 is TGTGCCAGCAGTTTTCTGAGTGGCACTGAAGCTTTCTTT. It specifies CASSFLSGTEAFF.

This clone is a singleton in its sample. The rearrangement uses TRBV6-5 and TRBJ2-7, with D possibly matching TRBD1 (5 bases). The CDR3 has 15 residues. Deletions cut 2 bases from V and 2 bases from J, with 13 bases between. Germline values: CDR1 MNHEY, CDR2 SVGAGI. The CDR3 here is CASSYERTYAYEQYF. The CDR3 DNA is TGTGCCAGCAGTTACGAAAGGACATACGCCTACGAGCAGTACTTC.

CDR3 bases: TGCGCCAGCAGCCAGCCCGGGACAGTTATGACCGGGGAGCTGTTTTTT. This gives the protein CASSQPGTVMTGELFF. The chain couples TRBV4-1 to TRBJ2-2; 7 bases fit TRBD1. Germline trimming cut 3 bases from V and 5 bases from J; bases unmatched to any gene: 9. Germline V gene sequence: CDR1 MGHRA, CDR2 YSYEKL. The CDR3 is 16 residues long.

This chain uses TRBV14 with TRBJ2-3, with 9 bases aligning to TRBD2. Germline CDR1 and CDR2: SGHDN and FVKESK. V lost 4 bases and J lost 2; bases outside the gene matches: 7. The CDR3 has 16 amino acids. CDR3 protein: CASSLGLARYTDTQYF. In DNA form, the CDR3 reads TGTGCCAGCAGCCTAGGACTAGCGCGATACACAGATACGCAGTATTTT.

The gene calls are TRBV15 and TRBJ2-1; 7 nucleotides agree with TRBD2. This CDR3 has 16 residues. Germline CDR1 is LNHNV and CDR2 is YYDKDF (reference sequence). V gave up 5 bases and J gave up 0 bases; unmatched junction bases: 7. CDR3 loop: CATSGGGEGSYNEQFF. The CDR3 nucleotides read TGTGCCACCAGCGGAGGCGGGGAGGGCTCCTACAATGAGCAGTTCTTC.